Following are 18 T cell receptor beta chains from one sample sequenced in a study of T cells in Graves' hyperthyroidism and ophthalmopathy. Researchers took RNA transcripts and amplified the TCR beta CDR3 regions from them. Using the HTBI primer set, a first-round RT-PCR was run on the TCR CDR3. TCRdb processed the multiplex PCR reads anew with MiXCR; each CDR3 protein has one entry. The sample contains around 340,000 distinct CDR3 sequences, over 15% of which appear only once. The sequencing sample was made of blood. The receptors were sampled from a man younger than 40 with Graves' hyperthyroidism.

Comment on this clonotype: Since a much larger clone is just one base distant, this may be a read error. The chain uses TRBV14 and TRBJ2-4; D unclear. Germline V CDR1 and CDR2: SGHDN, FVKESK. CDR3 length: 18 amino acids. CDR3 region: CASSQGSGRLKAKNMQYF. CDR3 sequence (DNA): TGTGCCAGCAGCCAAGGGTCGGGCAGACTCAAGGCCAAAAACATGCAGTACTTC.

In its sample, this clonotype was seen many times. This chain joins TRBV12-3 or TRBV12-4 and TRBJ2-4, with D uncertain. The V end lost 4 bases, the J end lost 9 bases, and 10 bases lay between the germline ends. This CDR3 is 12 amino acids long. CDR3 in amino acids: CASSYKDGIQYF. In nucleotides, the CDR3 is TGTGCCAGCAGTTATAAGGACGGCATTCAGTACTTC.

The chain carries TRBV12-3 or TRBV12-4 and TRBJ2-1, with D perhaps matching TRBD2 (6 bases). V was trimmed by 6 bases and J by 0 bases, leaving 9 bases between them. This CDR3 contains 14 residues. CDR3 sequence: CASRRDSSYNEQFF. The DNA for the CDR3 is TGTGCCAGCAGGCGGGACTCCTCCTACAATGAGCAGTTCTTC.

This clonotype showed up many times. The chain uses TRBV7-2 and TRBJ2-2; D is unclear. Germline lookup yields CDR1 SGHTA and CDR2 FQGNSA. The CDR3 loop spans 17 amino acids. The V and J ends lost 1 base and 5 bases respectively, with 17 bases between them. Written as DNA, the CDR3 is TGTGCCAGCAGCTTAGAGGCCACCTCGACGGTGACCGGGGAGCTGTTTTTT. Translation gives CASSLEATSTVTGELFF.

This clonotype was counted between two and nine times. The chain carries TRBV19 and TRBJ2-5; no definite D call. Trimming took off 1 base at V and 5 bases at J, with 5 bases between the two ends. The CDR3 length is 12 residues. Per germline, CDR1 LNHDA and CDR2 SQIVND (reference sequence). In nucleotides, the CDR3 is TGTGCCAGTAGTATAGGCCGGGAGACCCAGTACTTC. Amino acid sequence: CASSIGRETQYF.

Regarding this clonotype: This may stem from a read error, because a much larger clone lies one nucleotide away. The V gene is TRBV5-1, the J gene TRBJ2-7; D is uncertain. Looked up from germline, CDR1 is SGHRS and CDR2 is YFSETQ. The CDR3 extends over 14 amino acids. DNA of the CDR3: TGCGCCAGCAGCTTGGACGGTCTAGGGTACGAGCAGTGCTTC. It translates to CASSLDGLGYEQCF. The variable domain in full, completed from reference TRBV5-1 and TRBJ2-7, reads KAGVTQTPRYLIKTRGQQVTLSCSPISGHRSVSWYQQTPGQGLQFLFEYFSETQRNKGNFPGRFSGRQFSNSRSEMNVSTLELGDSALYLCASSLDGLGYEQCFGPGTRLTVT.

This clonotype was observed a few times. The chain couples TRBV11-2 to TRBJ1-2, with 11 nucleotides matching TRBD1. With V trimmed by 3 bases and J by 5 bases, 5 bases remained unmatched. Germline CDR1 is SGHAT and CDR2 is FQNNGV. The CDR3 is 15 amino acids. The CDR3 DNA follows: TGTGCCAGCAGCTTCCCGGGACAGGGGGTGTATGGCTACACCTTC. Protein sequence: CASSFPGQGVYGYTF.

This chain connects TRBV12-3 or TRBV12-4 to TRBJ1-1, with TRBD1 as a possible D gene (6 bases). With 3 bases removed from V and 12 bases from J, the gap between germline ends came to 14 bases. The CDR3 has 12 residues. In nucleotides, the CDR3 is TGTGCCAGCAGTTTGATTGGACAGAGGACTTTCTTT. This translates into CASSLIGQRTFF.

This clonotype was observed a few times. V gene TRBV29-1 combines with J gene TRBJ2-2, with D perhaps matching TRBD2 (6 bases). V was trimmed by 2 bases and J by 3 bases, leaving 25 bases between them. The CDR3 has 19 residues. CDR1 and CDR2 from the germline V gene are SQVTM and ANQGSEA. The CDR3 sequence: CSVELAERVGYMDTGELFF. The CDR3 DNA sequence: TGCAGCGTTGAATTAGCGGAGCGTGTGGGGTACATGGACACCGGGGAGCTGTTTTTT.

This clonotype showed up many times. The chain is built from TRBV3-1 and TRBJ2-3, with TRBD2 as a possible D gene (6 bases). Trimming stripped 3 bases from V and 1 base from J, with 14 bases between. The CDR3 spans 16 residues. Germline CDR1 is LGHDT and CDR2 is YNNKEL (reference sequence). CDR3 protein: CASSQGLLGRTDTQYF. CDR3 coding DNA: TGTGCCAGCAGCCAGGGACTGCTGGGCCGCACAGATACGCAGTATTTT.

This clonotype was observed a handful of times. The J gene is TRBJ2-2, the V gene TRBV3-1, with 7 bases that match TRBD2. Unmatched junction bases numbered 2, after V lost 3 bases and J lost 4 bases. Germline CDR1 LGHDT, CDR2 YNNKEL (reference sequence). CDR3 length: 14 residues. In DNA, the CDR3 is TGTGCCAGCAGCCATGGCGGGAGCACCGGGGAGCTGTTTTTT. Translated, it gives CASSHGGSTGELFF. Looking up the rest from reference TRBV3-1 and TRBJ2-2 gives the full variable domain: DTAVSQTPKYLVTQMGNDKSIKCEQNLGHDTMYWYKQDSKKFLKIMFSYNNKELIINETVPNRFSPKSPDKAHLNLHINSLELGDSAVYFCASSHGGSTGELFFGEGSRLTVL.

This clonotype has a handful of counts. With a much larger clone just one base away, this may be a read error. For the CDR3, the DNA is TGCGCCAGCAGTTCCCAACCGGAGCCAGAGTACGAGCAGTACTTC. Residues: CASSSQPEPEYEQYF. The chain joins TRBV5-1 to TRBJ2-7; D remains unclear. CDR3 length: 15 residues. Trimming left V 5 bases short and J 4 bases short, with 19 bases between. Germline assignment: CDR1 SGHRS and CDR2 YFSETQ.

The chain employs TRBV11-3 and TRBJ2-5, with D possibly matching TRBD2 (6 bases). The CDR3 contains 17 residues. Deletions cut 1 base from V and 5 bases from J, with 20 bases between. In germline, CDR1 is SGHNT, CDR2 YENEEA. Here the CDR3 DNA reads TGTGCCAGCAGCTTAGTATTAGACGGTAGCGGAGGGGAGACCCAGTACTTC. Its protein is CASSLVLDGSGGETQYF. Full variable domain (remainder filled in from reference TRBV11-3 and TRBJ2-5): EAGVVQSPRYKIIEKKQPVAFWCNPISGHNTLYWYLQNLGQGPELLIRYENEEAVDDSQLPKDRFSAERLKGVDSTLKIQPAELGDSAVYLCASSLVLDGSGGETQYFGPGTRLLVL.

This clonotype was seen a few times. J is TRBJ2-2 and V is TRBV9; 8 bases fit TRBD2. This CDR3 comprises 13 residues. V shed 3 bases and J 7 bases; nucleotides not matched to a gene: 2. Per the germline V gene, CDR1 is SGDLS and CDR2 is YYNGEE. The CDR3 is CASSDTSGGELFF. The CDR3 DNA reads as TGTGCCAGCAGCGATACTAGCGGCGGGGAGCTGTTTTTT.

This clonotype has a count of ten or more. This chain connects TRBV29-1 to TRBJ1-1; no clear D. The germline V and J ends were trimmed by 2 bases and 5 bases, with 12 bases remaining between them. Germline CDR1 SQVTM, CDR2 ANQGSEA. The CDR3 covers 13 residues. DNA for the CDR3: TGCAGCGTTGAAAACAGAAGTAGAACTGAAGCTTTCTTT. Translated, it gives CSVENRSRTEAFF. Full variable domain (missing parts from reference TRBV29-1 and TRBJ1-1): SAVISQKPSRDICQRGTSLTIQCQVDSQVTMMFWYRQQPGQSLTLIATANQGSEATYESGFVIDKFPISRPNLTFSTLTVSNMSPEDSSIYLCSVENRSRTEAFFGQGTRLTVV.

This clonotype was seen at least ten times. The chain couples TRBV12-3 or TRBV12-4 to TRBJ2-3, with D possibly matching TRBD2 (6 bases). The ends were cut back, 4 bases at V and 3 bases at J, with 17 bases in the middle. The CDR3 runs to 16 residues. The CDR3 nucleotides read TGTGCCAGCAGTTCCGGTATACGGGCGGGGACAGATACGCAGTATTTT. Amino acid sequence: CASSSGIRAGTDTQYF.

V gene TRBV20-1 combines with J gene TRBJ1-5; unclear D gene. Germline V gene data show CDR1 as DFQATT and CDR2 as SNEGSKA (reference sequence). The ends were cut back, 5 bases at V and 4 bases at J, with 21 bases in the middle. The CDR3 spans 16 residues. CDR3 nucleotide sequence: TGCAGTGCTCGAGGTGGGCTAGCGGGAGGGAATCAGCCCCAGCATTTT. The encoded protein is CSARGGLAGGNQPQHF.

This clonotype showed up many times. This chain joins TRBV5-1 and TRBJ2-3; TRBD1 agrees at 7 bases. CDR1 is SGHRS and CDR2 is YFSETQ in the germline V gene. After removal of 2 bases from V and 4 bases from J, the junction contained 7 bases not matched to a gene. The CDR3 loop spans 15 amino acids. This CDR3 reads CASSLQGSVPDTQYF. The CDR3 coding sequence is TGCGCCAGCAGCTTACAGGGGAGTGTGCCAGATACGCAGTATTTT. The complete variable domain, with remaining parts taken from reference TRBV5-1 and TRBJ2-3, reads KAGVTQTPRYLIKTRGQQVTLSCSPISGHRSVSWYQQTPGQGLQFLFEYFSETQRNKGNFPGRFSGRQFSNSRSEMNVSTLELGDSALYLCASSLQGSVPDTQYFGPGTRLTVL.